Many counts were recorded for the clone carrying this T cell receptor (beta chain). The antigen is not known. Researchers defined stable Graves' hyperthyroidism as no ophthalmopathy progression within 18 months. Patients with uncontrolled infections, other autoimmune diseases, pregnancy or lactation were excluded. Fresh 10 ml peripheral blood yielded PBMCs. The CDR3 regions of TCR beta were amplified from RNA transcripts. With the HTBI primer set, the TCR CDR3 went through a first round of RT-PCR. TCRdb re-derived calls from the multiplex PCR reads in MiXCR, one entry per CDR3 protein. The sample shows a few hundred thousand distinct CDR3 sequences, more than 20% of them seen only once. This record belongs to a study of T cells in Graves' hyperthyroidism and ophthalmopathy. Study-wide findings and caveats: Most thyroid clonotypes with frequency above 0.001 were detected in blood.

The TCR comes from a man aged 50 or older with Graves' hyperthyroidism. The sequencing input was blood.

CDR3 protein: CASSSPSGRVHEQFF. The CDR3 coding sequence is TGTGCCAGCAGCTCCCCTAGCGGGAGGGTCCATGAGCAGTTCTTC. V gene TRBV5-6 combines with J gene TRBJ2-1; the match to TRBD2 covers 12 bases. Germline CDR1 SGHDT, CDR2 YYEEEE. The junction had 6 bases not matched to a gene; V was cut back by 3 bases and J by 8 bases. This CDR3 region has 15 residues.